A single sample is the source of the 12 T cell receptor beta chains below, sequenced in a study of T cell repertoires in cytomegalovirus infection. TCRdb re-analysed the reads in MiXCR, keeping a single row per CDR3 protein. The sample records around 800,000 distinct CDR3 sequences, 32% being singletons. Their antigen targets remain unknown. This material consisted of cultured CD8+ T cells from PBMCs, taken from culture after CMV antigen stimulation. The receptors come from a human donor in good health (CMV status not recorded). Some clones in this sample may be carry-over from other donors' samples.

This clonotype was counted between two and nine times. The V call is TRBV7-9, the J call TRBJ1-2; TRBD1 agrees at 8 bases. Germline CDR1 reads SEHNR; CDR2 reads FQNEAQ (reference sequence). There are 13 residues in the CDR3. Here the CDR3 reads CAWDRKGNYGYTF. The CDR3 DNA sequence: TGTGCTTGGGACAGGAAGGGGAACTATGGCTACACCTTC.

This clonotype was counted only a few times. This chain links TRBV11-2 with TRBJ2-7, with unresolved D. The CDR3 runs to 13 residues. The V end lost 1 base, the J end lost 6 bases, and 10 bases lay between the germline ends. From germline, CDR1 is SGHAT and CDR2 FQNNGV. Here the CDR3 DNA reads TGTGCCAGCAGCTTAGGCGGCAGGCGCGAGCAGTACTTC. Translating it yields CASSLGGRREQYF.

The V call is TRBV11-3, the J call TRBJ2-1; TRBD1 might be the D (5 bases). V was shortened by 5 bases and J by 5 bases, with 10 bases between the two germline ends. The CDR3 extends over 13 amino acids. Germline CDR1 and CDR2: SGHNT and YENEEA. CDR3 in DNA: TGTGCCAGCAGCGGAAGGGGCCACAATGAGCAGTTCTTC. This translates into CASSGRGHNEQFF.

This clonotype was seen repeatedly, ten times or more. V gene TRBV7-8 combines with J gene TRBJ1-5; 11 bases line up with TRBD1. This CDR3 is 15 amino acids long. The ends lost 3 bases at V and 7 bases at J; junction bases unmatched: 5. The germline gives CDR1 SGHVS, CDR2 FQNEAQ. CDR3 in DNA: TGTGCCAGCAGCTTGGACAGGGGGCGCGGGCAGCCCCAGCATTTT. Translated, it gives CASSLDRGRGQPQHF.

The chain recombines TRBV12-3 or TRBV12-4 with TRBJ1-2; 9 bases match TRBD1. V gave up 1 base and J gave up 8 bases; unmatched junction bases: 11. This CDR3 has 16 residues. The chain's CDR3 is CASSLEWGTGFGGYTF. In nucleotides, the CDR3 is TGTGCCAGCAGTTTAGAGTGGGGGACAGGGTTTGGAGGCTACACCTTC.

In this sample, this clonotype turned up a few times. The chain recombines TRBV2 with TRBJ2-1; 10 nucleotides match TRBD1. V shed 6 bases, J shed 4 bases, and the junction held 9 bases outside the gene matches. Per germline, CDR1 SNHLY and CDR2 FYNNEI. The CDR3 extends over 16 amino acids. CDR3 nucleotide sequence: TGTGCCAGCAGACGGACGACAGGGGGCGCGTACAATGAGCAGTTCTTC. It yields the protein CASRRTTGGAYNEQFF.

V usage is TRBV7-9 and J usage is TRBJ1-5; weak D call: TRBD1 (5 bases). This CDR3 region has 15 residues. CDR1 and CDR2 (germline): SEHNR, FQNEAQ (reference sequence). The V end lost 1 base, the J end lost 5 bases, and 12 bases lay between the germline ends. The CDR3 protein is CASSLGGRGDQPQHF. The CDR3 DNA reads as TGTGCCAGCAGCTTAGGGGGCCGGGGAGATCAGCCCCAGCATTTT.

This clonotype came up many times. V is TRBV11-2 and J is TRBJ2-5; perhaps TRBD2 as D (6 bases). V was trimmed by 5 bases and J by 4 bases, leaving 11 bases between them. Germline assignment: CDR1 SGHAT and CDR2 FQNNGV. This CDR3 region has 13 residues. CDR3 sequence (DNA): TGTGCCAGCAGCCCGTCGGGGGTAGAGACCCAGTACTTC. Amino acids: CASSPSGVETQYF. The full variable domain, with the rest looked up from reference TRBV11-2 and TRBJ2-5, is EAGVAQSPRYKIIEKRQSVAFWCNPISGHATLYWYQQILGQGPKLLIQFQNNGVVDDSQLPKDRFSAERLKGVDSTLKIQPAKLEDSAVYLCASSPSGVETQYFGPGTRLLVL.

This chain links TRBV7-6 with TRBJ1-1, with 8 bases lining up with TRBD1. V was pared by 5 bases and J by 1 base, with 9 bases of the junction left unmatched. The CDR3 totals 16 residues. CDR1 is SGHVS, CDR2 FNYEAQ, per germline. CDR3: CASSPGQGWANTEAFF. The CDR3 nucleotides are TGTGCCAGCAGCCCTGGACAGGGATGGGCGAACACTGAAGCTTTCTTT.

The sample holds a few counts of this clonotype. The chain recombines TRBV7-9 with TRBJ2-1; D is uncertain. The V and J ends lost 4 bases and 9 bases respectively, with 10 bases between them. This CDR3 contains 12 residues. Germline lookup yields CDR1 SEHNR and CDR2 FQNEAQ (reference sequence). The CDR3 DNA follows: TGTGCCAGCAGCTCTCGGGTGACTGAGCAGTTCTTC. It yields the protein CASSSRVTEQFF.

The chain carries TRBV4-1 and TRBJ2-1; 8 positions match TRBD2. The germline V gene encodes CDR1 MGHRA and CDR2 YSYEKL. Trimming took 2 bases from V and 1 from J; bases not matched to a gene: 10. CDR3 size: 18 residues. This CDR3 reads CASSQWDSGEFSYNEQFF. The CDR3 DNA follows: TGCGCCAGCAGCCAATGGGATAGCGGGGAGTTTTCCTACAATGAGCAGTTCTTC.

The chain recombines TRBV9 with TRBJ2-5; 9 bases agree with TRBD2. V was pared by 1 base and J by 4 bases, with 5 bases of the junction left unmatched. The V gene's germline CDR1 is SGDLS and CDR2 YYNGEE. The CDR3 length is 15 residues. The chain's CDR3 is CASSVRVAGAETQYF. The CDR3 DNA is TGTGCCAGCAGCGTACGGGTAGCGGGGGCAGAGACCCAGTACTTC.